The clone carrying this T cell receptor beta chain was observed a handful of times. V lost 8 bases and J lost 3, with 20 bases in between. The CDR3 is 16 amino acids. The sample is drawn from a study of molecular identifiers for immune sequencing clone quantification. MiXCR, applied by TCRdb to the PCR reads, yields one record per CDR3 protein. The sample shows around 460,000 distinct CDR3 sequences, approximately 25% of them seen only once. Sequencing was done on a sample of naive CD8+ T cells from blood, with Jurkat cell RNA spiked in. Documented subset: FACS-sorted CD8+CD4-CCR7+CD45RA+ naive T cells. The clonotype comes from a human donor in good health. Some libraries in this study had Jurkat cell RNA spiked in. The chain carries TRBV5-3 and TRBJ2-2; D may be TRBD2 (5 bases). TRBV5-3 carries the ORF label, with uncertain function. CDR3: CASSLPLRGYTGELFF. The CDR3 DNA follows: TGTGCCAGCAGCCTGCCCCTACGGGGATACACCGGGGAGCTGTTTTTT.